This T cell receptor (beta chain) was identified in a study of OX40 agonist ivuxolimab in advanced cancers. Baseline, cycle 4 day 1, and cycle 7 day 1 were the blood sampling points. The CDR3 covers 13 residues. CDR1 is KGHSH, CDR2 LQKENI, per germline. Trimming left V 3 bases short and J 1 base short, with 6 bases between. Sequencing used immunoSEQ multiplex PCR; TCRdb keeps in-frame clones, though not all of them. The data contain some 79,000 clones, 92% of them singletons. The sequencing here drew on CD4+ or CD8+ T cells sorted from blood, taken in a trial of the OX40 agonist ivuxolimab. This chain links TRBV18 with TRBJ1-1; no clear D gene. The TCR comes from an adult with an advanced solid tumor such as melanoma, head and neck, liver or kidney cancer. The CDR3 spells CASSPEPNTEAFF. Here the CDR3 DNA reads TGTGCCAGCTCACCGGAACCGAACACTGAAGCTTTCTTT.